Shown below are 16 T cell receptor beta chains from a single sample sequenced in a study of response to subunit inactivated influenza vaccine. TCRdb reprocessed the RT-PCR reads with MiXCR, giving one entry per CDR3 protein. The table includes hundreds of thousands of distinct CDR3 sequences, about a tenth detected once. The sample here was PBMCs from blood, taken 40 to 50 days after vaccination. These receptors originate from a man aged 50 or older who received an inactivated influenza vaccine.

This clonotype was recorded at least ten times. The V and J genes are TRBV10-3 and TRBJ2-6; no reliable D call. From germline, CDR1 is ENHRY and CDR2 SYGVKD. The CDR3 covers 13 residues. Trimming took 6 bases from V and 2 from J, leaving 5 bases between them. The CDR3 sequence is CAISTAGANVLTF. The CDR3 nucleotides read TGTGCCATCAGCACAGCTGGGGCCAACGTCCTGACTTTC.

This clonotype was observed a single time. One junction end does not reproduce the germline sequence, and a read error may be involved. The chain carries TRBV7-8 and TRBJ2-5; D remains ambiguous. Germline V gene lookup returns CDR1 SGHVS and CDR2 FQNEAQ. The CDR3 has 13 residues. DNA for the CDR3: TGTGCCAGCAGCCCGCGTTTTCAAGGGACCCAGTACTTC. Translation: CASSPRFQGTQYF.

This clonotype was found many times. The chain uses TRBV12-3 or TRBV12-4 and TRBJ1-1; D not certain. CDR3 length: 14 residues. V gave up 5 bases and J gave up 1 base, with 11 bases separating them. The CDR3 is CASSPDWENTEAFF. The CDR3 coding sequence is TGTGCCAGCAGTCCAGATTGGGAGAACACTGAAGCTTTCTTT.

This clonotype showed up just a few times. The chain combines TRBV20-1 with TRBJ2-3; 10 positions agree with TRBD2. This CDR3 spans 15 amino acids. Per the germline V gene, CDR1 is DFQATT and CDR2 is SNEGSKA (reference sequence). The J segment lost 6 bases and the V segment lost 2 bases, leaving 8 bases of the junction unmatched. The CDR3 here is CSARSASGSSDTQYF. The CDR3, as DNA: TGCAGTGCTAGATCGGCTAGCGGGAGTTCTGATACGCAGTATTTT.

This clonotype was counted ten times or more. V usage is TRBV5-1 and J usage is TRBJ2-3, with 9 bases matching TRBD2. The CDR3 contains 15 residues. V lost 0 bases and J lost 5; bases outside the gene matches: 4. CDR1 SGHRS and CDR2 YFSETQ come from the germline V gene. CDR3 protein: CASSLVAGVVDTQYF. CDR3 DNA: TGCGCCAGCAGCTTGGTAGCGGGAGTTGTAGATACGCAGTATTTT. The entire variable domain, with the rest obtained from reference TRBV5-1 and TRBJ2-3, is as follows: KAGVTQTPRYLIKTRGQQVTLSCSPISGHRSVSWYQQTPGQGLQFLFEYFSETQRNKGNFPGRFSGRQFSNSRSEMNVSTLELGDSALYLCASSLVAGVVDTQYFGPGTRLTVL.

The sample holds many counts of this clonotype. J is TRBJ2-7 and V is TRBV5-1, with D hard to call. The CDR3 is 12 residues long. Looked up from germline, CDR1 is SGHRS and CDR2 is YFSETQ. The V gene lost 4 bases and the J gene lost 7 bases, with 12 bases spanning the gap. The CDR3 DNA follows: TGCGCCAGCAGCCCTTCGTTGAGGGAGCAGTACTTC. Amino acid sequence: CASSPSLREQYF.

This clonotype was seen only a few times. CDR3 in DNA: TGCAGTGCTAGAGTCACAGGCACGAATCAGCCCCAGCATTTT. This codes for CSARVTGTNQPQHF. The chain joins TRBV20-1 to TRBJ1-5; D perhaps matches TRBD1 (5 bases). Germline V CDR1 and CDR2: DFQATT, SNEGSKA (reference sequence). CDR3 size: 14 residues. V shed 1 base and J shed 4 bases, with 11 bases lying between them.

The chain couples TRBV4-2 to TRBJ2-1, with D perhaps matching TRBD2 (6 bases). The CDR3 consists of 14 residues. Per the germline V gene, CDR1 is LGHNA and CDR2 is YNFKEQ. Deletions cut 4 bases from V and 6 bases from J, with 13 bases between. CDR3 region: CASSRRLGLNEQFF. The CDR3 DNA is TGTGCCAGCAGCCGTCGTTTGGGACTCAATGAGCAGTTCTTC.

This chain uses TRBV10-3 with TRBJ1-5; D not resolved. CDR3 length: 13 residues. V dropped 4 bases and J dropped 6 bases, with 10 bases sitting between them. Germline lookup yields CDR1 ENHRY and CDR2 SYGVKD. The CDR3 region is CAISGGGAQPQHF. Here the CDR3 DNA reads TGTGCCATCAGTGGAGGTGGCGCTCAGCCCCAGCATTTT.

Only a few counts were recorded for this clonotype. V gene TRBV10-3 combines with J gene TRBJ2-2, with 9 bases fitting TRBD1. The CDR3 runs 15 residues. The J segment lost 4 bases and the V segment lost 5 bases, leaving 5 bases of the junction unmatched. Germline CDR1 reads ENHRY; CDR2 reads SYGVKD. This CDR3 reads CAISPGQGLTGELFF. CDR3 coding DNA: TGTGCCATCAGTCCGGGACAGGGACTCACCGGGGAGCTGTTTTTT.

This clonotype turned up a few times. This chain links TRBV11-2 with TRBJ1-1; a weak D match, TRBD1 (5 bases). This CDR3 has 14 residues. Trimming removed 0 bases from V and 10 bases from J, with 15 bases in between. Germline-derived CDR1 and CDR2 are SGHAT and FQNNGV. The CDR3 DNA reads TGTGCCAGCAGCTTAGAATACGACGCGGGGCGAGCTTTCTTT. Encoded protein: CASSLEYDAGRAFF.

V is TRBV20-1 and J is TRBJ2-7, with 9 bases identical to TRBD1. The CDR3 sequence is 14 residues long. The ends lost 3 bases at V and 3 bases at J; junction bases unmatched: 6. Germline CDR1 DFQATT, CDR2 SNEGSKA (reference sequence). CDR3 protein: CSASGSTGGYEQYF. As DNA, the CDR3 is TGCAGTGCTAGTGGGTCGACAGGGGGCTACGAGCAGTACTTC.

This clonotype has just a few counts. The chain couples TRBV7-2 to TRBJ1-3, with D unresolved. Trimming left V 4 bases short and J 4 bases short, with 8 bases between. Germline assignment: CDR1 SGHTA and CDR2 FQGNSA. This CDR3 region has 13 residues. In DNA form, the CDR3 reads TGTGCCAGCAGCTCCATTCTGGGAAACACCATATATTTT. Amino acid sequence: CASSSILGNTIYF.

This clonotype was observed at least ten times. This rearrangement joins TRBV20-1 to TRBJ1-5; the match to TRBD1 covers 8 bases. V lost 4 bases to trimming and J lost 7 bases; unmatched junction nucleotides: 3. The CDR3 length is 12 residues. Germline V gene data show CDR1 as DFQATT and CDR2 as SNEGSKA (reference sequence). The CDR3 loop is CSAKTGGQPQHF. In DNA form, the CDR3 reads TGCAGTGCTAAAACAGGGGGGCAGCCCCAGCATTTT.

This clonotype came up a few times. The V gene is TRBV12-3 or TRBV12-4, the J gene TRBJ2-3; D is unclear. The CDR3 loop spans 14 amino acids. V lost 5 bases, J lost 4 bases, and 13 bases lay in between. The CDR3 DNA reads TGTGCCAGCAGTCCCCGCAATTCGGCAGATACGCAGTATTTT. This encodes CASSPRNSADTQYF.

Many counts were recorded for this clonotype. The chain carries TRBV4-1 and TRBJ2-2, with 8 nucleotides matching TRBD1. The CDR3 length is 16 residues. Germline V gives CDR1 MGHRA, CDR2 YSYEKL. J lost 6 bases, V lost 0 bases, and 6 bases had no gene match. The CDR3 DNA reads as TGCGCCAGCAGCCAAGACAGGGGGCTTAACTCCGGGGAGCTGTTTTTT. Amino acids: CASSQDRGLNSGELFF.